The 16 T cell receptor beta chains reported below all come from one sample, sequenced in a study of blood T cell repertoires in COVID-19. Sequencing used immunoSEQ multiplex PCR; TCRdb keeps in-frame clones, though not all of them. The sample contains around 190,000 clones, around nine tenths of which appear only once. The sequenced sample consisted of peripheral blood. Receptor source: a man aged 45 to 65 with COVID-19, enrolled during active disease.

This clone was seen only once. The rearrangement joins TRBV6-5 to TRBJ2-3; 11 nucleotides match TRBD1. The CDR3 loop spans 14 amino acids. Trimming removed 6 bases from V and 8 bases from J; junction bases left unmatched: 7. Germline CDR1 and CDR2: MNHEY and SVGAGI. CDR3 bases: TGTGCCAGCAGCCGCGGACAGGGGGCAGTTACGCAGTATTTT. Translating it yields CASSRGQGAVTQYF.

The chain has TRBV27 and TRBJ1-2; D remains unclear. The germline CDR1 and CDR2 sequences are MNHEY and SMNVEV (reference sequence). Trimming removed 3 bases at V and 7 bases at J, with 18 bases between. CDR3 length equals 15 residues. CDR3 DNA: TGTGCCAGCAGTTTCTCTGCGGGGTTGTTCCGTGGCTACACCTTC. Protein: CASSFSAGLFRGYTF.

The chain uses TRBV7-6 and TRBJ2-7; 8 bases fit TRBD2. CDR3 length: 18 residues. The V gene end was trimmed by 2 bases and the J gene end by 3 bases; junction bases not matched to a gene: 15. The V gene's germline CDR1 is SGHVS and CDR2 FNYEAQ. The CDR3 here is CASSLIAGSWGMYYEQYF. Here the CDR3 DNA reads TGTGCCAGCAGCTTAATAGCGGGGTCCTGGGGAATGTACTACGAGCAGTACTTC.

The chain uses TRBV6-5 and TRBJ1-5; a weak D match, TRBD1 (5 bases). V was shortened by 8 bases and J by 0 bases, with 11 bases between the two germline ends. CDR3 size: 14 residues. The germline CDR1 and CDR2 sequences are MNHEY and SVGAGI. CDR3 in amino acids: CASGGEYSNQPQHF. CDR3 in DNA: TGTGCCAGCGGGGGGGAGTATAGCAATCAGCCCCAGCATTTT.

The chain uses TRBV6-5 and TRBJ2-7; a weak D match, TRBD2 (5 bases). The V end was cut by 5 bases, the J end by 6 bases, with 20 bases between. Germline CDR1 MNHEY, CDR2 SVGAGI. The CDR3 length is 15 residues. The CDR3 DNA reads as TGTGCCAGCAGTACGAGCGGCGCGAACCCTGGCGAGCAGTACTTC. Encoded protein: CASSTSGANPGEQYF.

The chain uses TRBV19 and TRBJ2-2; 8 positions match TRBD1. CDR3 size: 14 residues. Germline V gene sequence: CDR1 LNHDA, CDR2 SQIVND (reference sequence). V was clipped by 8 bases and J by 7 bases; unmatched bases: 9. The CDR3 region is CASGQGREGGELFF. The CDR3 bases are TGTGCCAGTGGACAGGGCCGCGAGGGCGGGGAGCTGTTTTTT.

The rearrangement links TRBV9 to TRBJ1-3; 7 bases map to TRBD1. The germline V gene encodes CDR1 SGDLS and CDR2 YYNGEE. The CDR3 totals 14 residues. J gave up 7 bases and V 1 base, and 5 bases lay outside the gene matches. This CDR3 is CASSVRQGGNTIYF. DNA for the CDR3: TGTGCCAGCAGCGTACGACAGGGTGGGAACACCATATATTTT.

The rearrangement uses TRBV19 and TRBJ1-5; 7 bases map to TRBD1. Trimming took 6 bases from V and 2 from J; bases not matched to a gene: 4. The CDR3 runs to 14 residues. Germline lookup yields CDR1 LNHDA and CDR2 SQIVND (reference sequence). DNA for the CDR3: TGTGCCAGTAGCCACACAGGGGGCAATCAGCCCCAGCATTTT. It translates to CASSHTGGNQPQHF.

In the case of this clone: The same CDR3 also results from other DNA sequences found in this sample. The chain couples TRBV5-1 to TRBJ1-3, with a weak D call TRBD1 (5 bases). The CDR3 runs 14 residues. Trimming left V 1 base short and J 0 bases short, with 5 bases between. Germline CDR1 reads SGHRS; CDR2 reads YFSETQ. The CDR3: CASSLTGSGNTIYF. The DNA of the CDR3 is TGCGCCAGCAGCTTGACAGGCTCTGGAAACACCATATATTTT. Drawing the rest from reference TRBV5-1 and TRBJ1-3, the complete variable domain is KAGVTQTPRYLIKTRGQQVTLSCSPISGHRSVSWYQQTPGQGLQFLFEYFSETQRNKGNFPGRFSGRQFSNSRSEMNVSTLELGDSALYLCASSLTGSGNTIYFGEGSWLTVV.

This chain links TRBV30 with TRBJ2-5; D is uncertain. Trimming left V 1 base short and J 2 bases short, with 5 bases between. This CDR3 comprises 12 residues. Germline-derived CDR1 and CDR2 are GTSNPN and SVGIG (reference sequence). The CDR3 DNA sequence: TGTGCCTGGAGTGGTCCGCAAGAGACCCAGTACTTC. It is translated as CAWSGPQETQYF. Variable domain in full (rest from reference TRBV30 and TRBJ2-5): SQTIHQWPATLVQPVGSPLSLECTVEGTSNPNLYWYRQAAGRGLQLLFYSVGIGQISSEVPQNLSASRPQDRQFILSSKKLLLSDSGFYLCAWSGPQETQYFGPGTRLLVL.

The CDR3 protein is CASSSNDRTEAFF. The CDR3 DNA reads as TGCGCCAGCAGCTCCAATGACAGGACTGAAGCTTTCTTT. The chain links TRBV5-1 to TRBJ1-1; D is possibly TRBD1 (6 bases). With 3 bases removed from V and 5 bases from J, the gap between germline ends came to 11 bases. The CDR3 extends over 13 amino acids. The V gene's germline CDR1 is SGHRS and CDR2 YFSETQ.

The J gene is TRBJ2-6, the V gene TRBV12-3 or TRBV12-4, with D possibly matching TRBD2 (5 bases). CDR3 length: 12 amino acids. The V end lost 5 bases, the J end lost 15 bases, and 14 bases lay between the germline ends. The CDR3: CASSHMTKGLTF. The CDR3 DNA follows: TGTGCCAGCAGTCACATGACTAAAGGCCTGACTTTC.

V gene TRBV6-1 combines with J gene TRBJ2-7; no reliable D call. V shed 1 base and J shed 3 bases, with 7 bases lying between them. CDR1 and CDR2 (germline): MNHNS, SASEGT. The CDR3 is 13 amino acids. CDR3 residues: CASSEGARYEQYF. In nucleotides, the CDR3 is TGTGCCAGCAGTGAAGGGGCCCGCTACGAGCAGTACTTC.

The genes are TRBV6-6 and TRBJ2-5; TRBD2 matches 8 bases. There are 16 residues in the CDR3. Trimming cost V 5 bases and J 4 bases; bases outside gene matches: 12. Germline V gene sequence: CDR1 MNHNY, CDR2 SVGAGI (reference sequence). The CDR3 DNA follows: TGTGCCAGCAGTCGACCCCCCGGGGGGGGGCGAGAGACCCAGTACTTC. Translating it yields CASSRPPGGGRETQYF.

The chain joins TRBV19 to TRBJ1-3, with D perhaps matching TRBD1 (6 bases). Trimming took off 6 bases at V and 0 bases at J, with 15 bases between the two ends. CDR1 LNHDA and CDR2 SQIVND come from the germline V gene (reference sequence). This CDR3 has 16 amino acids. The CDR3 is CASSPMQGPSGNTIYF. CDR3 DNA: TGTGCCAGTAGCCCTATGCAGGGGCCCTCTGGAAACACCATATATTTT.

The rearrangement links TRBV7-3 to TRBJ2-5, with 9 bases fitting TRBD1. CDR3 length: 14 amino acids. CDR1 is SGHTA and CDR2 is FQGTGA in the germline V gene. The J segment lost 5 bases and the V segment lost 5 bases, leaving 6 bases of the junction unmatched. The chain's CDR3 is CASSQTGGVETQYF. In DNA, the CDR3 is TGTGCCAGCAGCCAGACAGGGGGTGTGGAGACCCAGTACTTC. Using reference TRBV7-3 and TRBJ2-5 for the parts outside the CDR3, the full variable domain is GAGVSQTPSNKVTEKGKYVELRCDPISGHTALYWYRQSLGQGPEFLIYFQGTGAADDSGLPNDRFFAVRPEGSVSTLKIQRTERGDSAVYLCASSQTGGVETQYFGPGTRLLVL.